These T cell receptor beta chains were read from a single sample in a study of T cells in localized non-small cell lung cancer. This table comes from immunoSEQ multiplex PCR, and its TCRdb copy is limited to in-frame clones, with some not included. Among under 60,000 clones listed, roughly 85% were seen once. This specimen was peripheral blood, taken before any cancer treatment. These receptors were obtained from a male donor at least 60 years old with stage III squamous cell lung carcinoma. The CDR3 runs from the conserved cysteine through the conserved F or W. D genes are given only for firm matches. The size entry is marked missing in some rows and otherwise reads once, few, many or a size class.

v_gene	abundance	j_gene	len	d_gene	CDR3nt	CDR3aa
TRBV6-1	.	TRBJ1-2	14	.	TGTGCCAGCAGTGAGGTATTCTCTAACTATGGCTACACCTTC	CASSEVFSNYGYTF
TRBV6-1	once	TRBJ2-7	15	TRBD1	TGTGCCAGCACTGAACCCGGGACAGGGAAATACGAGCAGTACTTC	CASTEPGTGKYEQYF
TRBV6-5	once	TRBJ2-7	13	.	TGTGCCAGCAGCCCCCGGGCCTTATACGAGCAGTACTTC	CASSPRALYEQYF
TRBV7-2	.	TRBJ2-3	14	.	TGTGCCAGCAGCTTAGAGGCTAGTCGAGATACGCAGTATTTT	CASSLEASRDTQYF
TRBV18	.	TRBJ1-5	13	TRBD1	TGTGCCAGCGCTCGACAGGGTTCTGTGCCCCAGCATTTT	CASARQGSVPQHF
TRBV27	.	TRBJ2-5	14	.	TGTGCCAGCAGCCCCTCGGATGGCGGAGAGACCCAGTACTTC	CASSPSDGGETQYF
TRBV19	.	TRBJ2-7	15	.	TGTGCCAGTAGTATGCGTTGGGGGGCTTACTACGAGCAGTACTTC	CASSMRWGAYYEQYF
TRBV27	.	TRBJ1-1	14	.	TGTGCCAGCAGCCGAGATTTGATGAACACTGAAGCTTTCTTT	CASSRDLMNTEAFF
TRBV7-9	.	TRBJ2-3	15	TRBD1	TGTGCCAGCAGCTTAGTACAGGGGGGCACAGATACGCAGTATTTT	CASSLVQGGTDTQYF
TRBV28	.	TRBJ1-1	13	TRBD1	TGTGCCAGCAGCCCGGGACAGGGTGGTGAAGCTTTCTTT	CASSPGQGGEAFF
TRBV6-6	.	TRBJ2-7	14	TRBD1	TGTGCCAGCAGTGACGGGACAGGGGCCCACGAGCAGTACTTC	CASSDGTGAHEQYF
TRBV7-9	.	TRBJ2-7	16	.	TGTGCCAGCAGCCCAAACAGTCAGCTCCTCCCTTACGAGCAGTACTTC	CASSPNSQLLPYEQYF
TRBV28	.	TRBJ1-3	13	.	TGTGCCAGCTTTATCAGCTCTGGAAACACCATATATTTT	CASFISSGNTIYF
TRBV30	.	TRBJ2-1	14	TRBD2	TGTGCCTGGAGCCTGGGCGGGGGGTGGAATGAGCAGTTCTTC	CAWSLGGGWNEQFF
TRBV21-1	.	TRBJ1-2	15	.	TGTGCCAGCAGCAAAGGGGGACAGAAGTCCTATGGCTACACCTTC	CASSKGGQKSYGYTF
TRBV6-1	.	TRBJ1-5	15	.	TGTGCCAGCAGGGAGAGGAAGTATAGCAATCAGCCCCAGCATTTT	CASRERKYSNQPQHF
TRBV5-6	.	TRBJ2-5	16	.	TGTGCCAGCAGCCCCACCGGGACATACCGTAACGTGGAGCAGTACTTC	CASSPTGTYRNVEQYF
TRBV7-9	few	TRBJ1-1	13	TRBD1	TGTGCCAGCAGGGGGTCGGGACAGCCTGAAGCTTTCTTT	CASRGSGQPEAFF
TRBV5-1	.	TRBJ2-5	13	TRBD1	TGCGCCAGCAGCGTCGGACAGGGAGAGACCCAGTACTTC	CASSVGQGETQYF
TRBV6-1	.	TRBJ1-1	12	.	TGTGCCAGCGGAGGACAGAACACTGAAGCTTTCTTT	CASGGQNTEAFF
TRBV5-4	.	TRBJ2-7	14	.	TGTGCCAGCAGCGCAAGTGACGAGGCCTACGAGCAGTACTTC	CASSASDEAYEQYF
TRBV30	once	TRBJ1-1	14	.	TGTGCCTGGAGTGTACTTCCGGGATGGGGTGAAGCTTTCTTT	CAWSVLPGWGEAFF
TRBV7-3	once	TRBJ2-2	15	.	TGTGCCAGCAGCTTAGTACACGGGGGTGCCGGGGAGCTGTTTTTT	CASSLVHGGAGELFF
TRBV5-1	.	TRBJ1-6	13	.	TGTGCCAGCAGCTTAAATGGGCATTCACCCCTCCACTTT	CASSLNGHSPLHF
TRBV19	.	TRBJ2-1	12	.	TGTGCCAGTAGAACCCCAGGGGATGAGCAGTTCTTC	CASRTPGDEQFF
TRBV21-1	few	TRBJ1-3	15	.	TGTGCCAGCAGCCCAGGGGGCGAATCAAGAAACACCATATATTTT	CASSPGGESRNTIYF
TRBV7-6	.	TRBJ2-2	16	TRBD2	TGTGCCAGCAGCTTAGTCAGCGGGGTGAACACCGGGGAGCTGTTTTTT	CASSLVSGVNTGELFF
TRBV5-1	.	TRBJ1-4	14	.	TGCGCCAGCAGCTTGGGGGGCCCTAATGAAAAACTGTTTTTT	CASSLGGPNEKLFF
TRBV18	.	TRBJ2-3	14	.	TGTGCCAGCTCACCACCGGGACCTCTAGATACGCAGTATTTT	CASSPPGPLDTQYF
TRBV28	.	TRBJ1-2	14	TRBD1	TGTGCCAGCAGAGCAGGGACAGCACAATTCGGCTACACCTTC	CASRAGTAQFGYTF
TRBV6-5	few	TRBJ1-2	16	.	TGTGCCAGCAGTTACATGCAGTTTTCTCTTCCGAGTGGCTACACCTTC	CASSYMQFSLPSGYTF
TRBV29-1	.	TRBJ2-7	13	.	TGCAGCGTGGAATTTACAGGGTCGGGCGAGCAGTACTTC	CSVEFTGSGEQYF
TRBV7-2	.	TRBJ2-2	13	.	TGTGCCAGCAGACCCCTAGGCTCCGGGGAGCTGTTTTTT	CASRPLGSGELFF
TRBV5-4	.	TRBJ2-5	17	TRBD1	TGTGCCAGCAGGGGGCCGAAAGGACAGGGGGAAGGGGAGACCCAGTACTTC	CASRGPKGQGEGETQYF
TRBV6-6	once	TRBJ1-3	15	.	TGTGCCAGCAGCCTCAGGGCCCTCTCTGGAAACACCATATATTTT	CASSLRALSGNTIYF
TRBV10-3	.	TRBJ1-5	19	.	TGTGCCATCAGTGCCCGTGCAGCGGCTCCCCACGATAGCAATCAGCCCCAGCATTTT	CAISARAAAPHDSNQPQHF
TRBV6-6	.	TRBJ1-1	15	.	TGTGCCAGCAGTTACTCTCCCGGAGGAGACACTGAAGCTTTCTTT	CASSYSPGGDTEAFF
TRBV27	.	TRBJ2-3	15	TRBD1	TGTGCCAGCAGTTTCGGGACAGGGGTTGGAGATACGCAGTATTTT	CASSFGTGVGDTQYF
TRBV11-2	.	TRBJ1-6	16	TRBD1	TGTGCCAGCAGCTTAGGGGGGACAGGGGGTAATTCACCCCTCCACTTT	CASSLGGTGGNSPLHF
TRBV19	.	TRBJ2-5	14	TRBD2	TGTGCCAGTAGTGCGGGACTAGCGGGGGGGACCCAGTACTTC	CASSAGLAGGTQYF
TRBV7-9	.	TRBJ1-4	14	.	TGTGCCAGCAGCTTCGGCGCAACTAATGAAAAACTGTTTTTT	CASSFGATNEKLFF
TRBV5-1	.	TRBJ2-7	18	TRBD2	TGCGCCAGCAGCTTGGCGACGTCTAGCGGGGGAGGGTACTACGAGCAGTACTTC	CASSLATSSGGGYYEQYF
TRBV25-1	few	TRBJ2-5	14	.	TGTGCCAGCAGCCGAGGGGGGAACCAAGAGACCCAGTACTTC	CASSRGGNQETQYF
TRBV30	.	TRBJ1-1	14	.	TGTGCCTGGAGCTCTGTTAGCCTGAACACTGAAGCTTTCTTT	CAWSSVSLNTEAFF
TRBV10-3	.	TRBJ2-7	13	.	TGTGCCATCAGTGACGGGGGCTCCTACGAGCAGTACTTC	CAISDGGSYEQYF
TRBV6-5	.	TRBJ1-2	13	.	TGTGCCAGCACCAGAGGGGCTACCTATGGCTACACCTTC	CASTRGATYGYTF
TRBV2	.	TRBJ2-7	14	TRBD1	TGTGCCAGCTTCAGGGGTGGGACAGTCTACGAGCAGTACTTC	CASFRGGTVYEQYF
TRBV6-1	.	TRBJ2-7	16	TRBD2	TGTGCCAGCAGTGGGCGGCGGGGAGGGTTTACCTACGAGCAGTACTTC	CASSGRRGGFTYEQYF
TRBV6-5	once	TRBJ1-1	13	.	TGTGCCAGCACCGACCACAGGGACACTGAAGCTTTCTTT	CASTDHRDTEAFF
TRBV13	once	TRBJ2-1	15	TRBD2	TGTGCCAGCAGCTTAGCACTAGCGGGAGACAATGAGCAGTTCTTC	CASSLALAGDNEQFF
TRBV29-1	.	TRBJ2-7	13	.	TGCAGCGTCGCACTGGGAGCGAACTACGAGCAGTACTTC	CSVALGANYEQYF
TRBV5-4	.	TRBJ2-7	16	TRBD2	TGTGCCAGCAGCTTCGGGACTAGCGGGAGTACCTACGAGCAGTACTTC	CASSFGTSGSTYEQYF
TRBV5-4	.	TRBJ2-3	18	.	TGTGCCAGCAGCTTGGGAGGCAGGGGTATTTCTAGCACAGATACGCAGTATTTT	CASSLGGRGISSTDTQYF
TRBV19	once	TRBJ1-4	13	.	TGTGCCAGCAATAGACAGGTTAATGAAAAACTGTTTTTT	CASNRQVNEKLFF
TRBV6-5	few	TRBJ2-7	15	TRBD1	TGTGCCAGCACCTACGGGACAGGGGAATCCTACGAGCAGTACTTC	CASTYGTGESYEQYF
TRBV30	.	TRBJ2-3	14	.	TGTGCCTGGAGTGGTCAGGGGGGGTATAATACGCAGTATTTT	CAWSGQGGYNTQYF